This T cell receptor (beta chain) was identified in a study of T cell changes during pregnancy in multiple sclerosis. The protocol was immunoSEQ multiplex PCR, while the TCRdb copy is restricted to in-frame clones and leaves out a portion. The table shows tens of thousands of clones, with about 93% occurring only once. The clonotype was recovered from a female donor with multiple sclerosis, enrolled in a pregnancy study. The input for sequencing was CD4+ T cells from peripheral blood mononuclear cells, taken in the second trimester of pregnancy.

The CDR3 DNA reads as TGTGCCAGCACCTCCCGGGCGGGGGCGCTTTTCGTC. It translates to CASTSRAGALFV. This sequence joins TRBV2 and TRBJ2-7; maybe TRBD2 (7 bases). Germline V gene sequence: CDR1 SNHLY, CDR2 FYNNEI. The CDR3 spans 12 residues.